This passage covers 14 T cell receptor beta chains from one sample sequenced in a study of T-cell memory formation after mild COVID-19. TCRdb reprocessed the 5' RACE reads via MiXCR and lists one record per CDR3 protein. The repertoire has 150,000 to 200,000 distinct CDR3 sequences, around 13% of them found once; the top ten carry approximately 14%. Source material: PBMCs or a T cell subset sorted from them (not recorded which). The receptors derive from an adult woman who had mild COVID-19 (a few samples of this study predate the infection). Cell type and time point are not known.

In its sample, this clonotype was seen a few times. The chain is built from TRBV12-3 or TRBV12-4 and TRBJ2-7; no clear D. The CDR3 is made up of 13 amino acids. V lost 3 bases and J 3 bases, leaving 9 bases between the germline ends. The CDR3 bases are TGTGCCAGCAGTTTCGATGAGAGCTACGAGCAGTACTTC. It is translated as CASSFDESYEQYF.

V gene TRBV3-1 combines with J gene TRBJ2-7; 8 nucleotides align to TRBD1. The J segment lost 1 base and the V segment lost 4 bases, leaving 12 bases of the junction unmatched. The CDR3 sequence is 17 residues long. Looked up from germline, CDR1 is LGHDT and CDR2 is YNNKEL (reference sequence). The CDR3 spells CASSRHFWTGRSYEQYF. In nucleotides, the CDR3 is TGTGCCAGCAGCCGACATTTCTGGACAGGGAGATCCTACGAGCAGTACTTC.

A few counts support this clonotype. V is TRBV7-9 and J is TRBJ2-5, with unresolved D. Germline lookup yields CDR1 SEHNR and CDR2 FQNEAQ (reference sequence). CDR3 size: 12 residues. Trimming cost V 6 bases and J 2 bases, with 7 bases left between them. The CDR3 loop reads CASRWDQETQYF. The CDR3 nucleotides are TGTGCCAGCAGATGGGATCAAGAGACCCAGTACTTC. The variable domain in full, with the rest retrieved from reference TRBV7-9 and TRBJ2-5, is DTGVSQNPRHKITKRGQNVTFRCDPISEHNRLYWYRQTLGQGPEFLTYFQNEAQLEKSRLLSDRFSAERPKGSFSTLEIQRTEQGDSAMYLCASRWDQETQYFGPGTRLLVL.

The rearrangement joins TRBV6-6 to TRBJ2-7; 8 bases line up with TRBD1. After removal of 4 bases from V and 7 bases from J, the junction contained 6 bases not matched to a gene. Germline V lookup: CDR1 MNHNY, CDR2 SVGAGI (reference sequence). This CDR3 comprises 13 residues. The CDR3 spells CASSSNRGIEQYF. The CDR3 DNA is TGTGCCAGCAGTTCAAACAGGGGGATTGAGCAGTACTTC.

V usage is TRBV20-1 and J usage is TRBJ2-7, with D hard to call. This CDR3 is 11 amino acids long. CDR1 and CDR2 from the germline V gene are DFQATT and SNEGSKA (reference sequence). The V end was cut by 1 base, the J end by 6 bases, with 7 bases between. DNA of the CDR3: TGCAGTGCTAGAGGTGACGGCGAGCAGTACTTC. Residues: CSARGDGEQYF.

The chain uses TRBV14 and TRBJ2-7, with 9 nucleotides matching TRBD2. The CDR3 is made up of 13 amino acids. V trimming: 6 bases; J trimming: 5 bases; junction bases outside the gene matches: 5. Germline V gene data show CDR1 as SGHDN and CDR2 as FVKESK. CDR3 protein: CASRSGLAHEQYF. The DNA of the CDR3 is TGTGCCAGCAGATCGGGACTAGCTCACGAGCAGTACTTC.

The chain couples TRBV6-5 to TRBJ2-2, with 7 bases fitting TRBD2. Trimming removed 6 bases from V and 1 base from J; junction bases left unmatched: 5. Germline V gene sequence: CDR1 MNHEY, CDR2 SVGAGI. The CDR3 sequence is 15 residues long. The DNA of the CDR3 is TGTGCCAGCAGCCCGAGGGAGGGGAACACCGGGGAGCTGTTTTTT. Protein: CASSPREGNTGELFF.

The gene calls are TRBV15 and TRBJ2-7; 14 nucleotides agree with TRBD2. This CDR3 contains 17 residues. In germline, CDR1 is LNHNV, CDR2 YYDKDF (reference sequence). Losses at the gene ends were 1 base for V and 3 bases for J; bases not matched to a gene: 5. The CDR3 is CATSRAKGTSGGYEQYF. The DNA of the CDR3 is TGTGCCACCAGCAGAGCTAAGGGGACTAGCGGGGGCTACGAGCAGTACTTC. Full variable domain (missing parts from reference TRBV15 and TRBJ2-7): DAMVIQNPRYQVTQFGKPVTLSCSQTLNHNVMYWYQQKSSQAPKLLFHYYDKDFNNEADTPDNFQSRRPNTSFCFLDIRSPGLGDTAMYLCATSRAKGTSGGYEQYFGPGTRLTVT.

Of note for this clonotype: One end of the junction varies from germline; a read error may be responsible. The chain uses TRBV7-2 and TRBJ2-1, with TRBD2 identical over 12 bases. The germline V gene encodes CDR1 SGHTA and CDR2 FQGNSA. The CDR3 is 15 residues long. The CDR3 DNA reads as TGTGACAGCAGCCCTCCTAGCGGGGGGGCATCTGAGCAGTTCTTC. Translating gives CDSSPPSGGASEQFF.

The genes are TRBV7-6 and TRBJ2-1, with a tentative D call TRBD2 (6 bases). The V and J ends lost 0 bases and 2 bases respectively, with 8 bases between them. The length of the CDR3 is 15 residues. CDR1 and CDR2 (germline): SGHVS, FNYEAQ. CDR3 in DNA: TGTGCCAGCAGCTTAGCCGGGAGCACCTACAATGAGCAGTTCTTC. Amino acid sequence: CASSLAGSTYNEQFF.

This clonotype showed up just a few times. CDR3 protein: CATSDPWGLAGGDTDTQYF. The CDR3 DNA reads as TGTGCCACCAGTGATCCCTGGGGACTAGCGGGAGGGGACACAGATACGCAGTATTTT. The chain couples TRBV24-1 to TRBJ2-3; 16 nucleotides line up with TRBD2. CDR3 length: 19 amino acids. J gave up 2 bases and V 3 bases, and 7 bases lay outside the gene matches. Looked up from germline, CDR1 is KGHDR and CDR2 is SFDVKD.

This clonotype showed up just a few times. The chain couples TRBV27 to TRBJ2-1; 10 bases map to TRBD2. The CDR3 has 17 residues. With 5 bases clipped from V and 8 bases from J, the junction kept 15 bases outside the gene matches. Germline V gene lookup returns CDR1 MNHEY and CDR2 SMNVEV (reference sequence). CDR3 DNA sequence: TGTGCCAGCAGTACCGGGGTTGGTAGCGGGAGGTGGGATGAGCAGTTCTTC. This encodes CASSTGVGSGRWDEQFF.

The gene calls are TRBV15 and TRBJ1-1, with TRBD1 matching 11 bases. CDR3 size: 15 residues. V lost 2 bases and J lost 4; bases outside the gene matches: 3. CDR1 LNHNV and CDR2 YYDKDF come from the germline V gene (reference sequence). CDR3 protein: CATSRPGQGVTEAFF. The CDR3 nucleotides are TGTGCCACCAGCAGACCGGGACAGGGGGTCACTGAAGCTTTCTTT.

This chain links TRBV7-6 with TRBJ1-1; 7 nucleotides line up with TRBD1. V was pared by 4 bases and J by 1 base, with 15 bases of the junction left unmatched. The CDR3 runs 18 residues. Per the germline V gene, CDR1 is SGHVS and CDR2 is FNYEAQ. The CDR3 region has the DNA TGTGCCAGCAGCTCCCCCAGGGGGATGGAGTTGGCGAACACTGAAGCTTTCTTT. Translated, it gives CASSSPRGMELANTEAFF.